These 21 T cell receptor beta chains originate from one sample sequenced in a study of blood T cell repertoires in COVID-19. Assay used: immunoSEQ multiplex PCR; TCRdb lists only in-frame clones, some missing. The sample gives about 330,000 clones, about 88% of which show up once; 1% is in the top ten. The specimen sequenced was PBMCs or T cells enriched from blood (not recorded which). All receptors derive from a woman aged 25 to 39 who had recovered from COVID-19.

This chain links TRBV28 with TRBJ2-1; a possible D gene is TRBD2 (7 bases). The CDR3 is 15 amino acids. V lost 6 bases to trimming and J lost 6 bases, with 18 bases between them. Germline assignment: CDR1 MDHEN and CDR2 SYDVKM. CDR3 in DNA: TGTGCCAGCAGCCGCGGGGGACACCCGACCAATGAGCAGTTCTTC. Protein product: CASSRGGHPTNEQFF.

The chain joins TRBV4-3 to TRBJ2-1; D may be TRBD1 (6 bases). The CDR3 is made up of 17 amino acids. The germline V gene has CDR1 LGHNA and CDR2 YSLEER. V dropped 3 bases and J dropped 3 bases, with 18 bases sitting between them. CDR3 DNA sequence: TGCGCCAGCAGCCACGACCGGTTGGGGGCCTTCTACAATGAGCAGTTCTTC. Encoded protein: CASSHDRLGAFYNEQFF.

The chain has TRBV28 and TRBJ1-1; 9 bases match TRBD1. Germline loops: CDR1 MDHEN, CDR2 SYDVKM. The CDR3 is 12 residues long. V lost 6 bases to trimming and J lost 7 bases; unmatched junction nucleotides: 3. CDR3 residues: CASRGQGGEAFF. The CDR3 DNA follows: TGTGCCAGCAGGGGACAGGGAGGTGAAGCTTTCTTT.

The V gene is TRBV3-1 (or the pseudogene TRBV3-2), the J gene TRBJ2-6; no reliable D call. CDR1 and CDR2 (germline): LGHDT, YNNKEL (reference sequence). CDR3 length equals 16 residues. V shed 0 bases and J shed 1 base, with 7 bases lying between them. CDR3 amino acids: CASSQESVSGANVLTF. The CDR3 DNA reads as TGTGCCAGCAGCCAAGAATCAGTTTCTGGGGCCAACGTCCTGACTTTC.

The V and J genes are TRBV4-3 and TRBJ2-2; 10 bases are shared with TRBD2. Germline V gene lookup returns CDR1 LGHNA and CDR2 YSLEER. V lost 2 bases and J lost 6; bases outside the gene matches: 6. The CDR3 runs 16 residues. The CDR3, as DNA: TGCGCCAGCAGCCAATTAGCGGGGGGTCCTCCCGGGGAGCTGTTTTTT. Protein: CASSQLAGGPPGELFF.

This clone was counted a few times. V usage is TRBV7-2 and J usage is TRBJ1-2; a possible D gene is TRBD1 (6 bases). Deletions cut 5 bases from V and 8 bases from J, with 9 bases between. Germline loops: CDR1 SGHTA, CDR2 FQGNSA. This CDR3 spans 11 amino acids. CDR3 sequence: CASSARGGYTF. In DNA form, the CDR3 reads TGTGCCAGCAGCGCGAGGGGGGGCTACACCTTC.

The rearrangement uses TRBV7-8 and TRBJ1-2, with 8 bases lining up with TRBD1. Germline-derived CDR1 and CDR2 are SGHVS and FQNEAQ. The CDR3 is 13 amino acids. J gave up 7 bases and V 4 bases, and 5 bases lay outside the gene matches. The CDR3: CASSSGQVFGYTF. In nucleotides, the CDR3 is TGTGCCAGCAGCTCGGGACAGGTATTTGGCTACACCTTC.

CDR3 protein: CASSFGGANYGYTF. CDR3 coding DNA: TGTGCCAGCAGTTTTGGGGGGGCTAACTATGGCTACACCTTC. J is TRBJ1-2 and V is TRBV27, with D possibly TRBD1 on 5 matching bases. CDR3 length equals 14 residues. V lost 3 bases, J lost 0 bases, and 8 bases lay in between. In germline, CDR1 is MNHEY, CDR2 SMNVEV (reference sequence).

The CDR3 loop is CASSPAGRLAGDSTDTQYF. The CDR3 DNA follows: TGTGCCAGCAGCCCGGCGGGCAGACTAGCGGGGGACAGCACAGATACGCAGTATTTT. The chain is built from TRBV5-4 and TRBJ2-3, with TRBD2 identical over 12 bases. Germline V gene sequence: CDR1 SGHNT, CDR2 YYREEE (reference sequence). V dropped 4 bases and J dropped 0; count of bases not matched to a gene: 12. The CDR3 has 19 residues. Filled out from reference TRBV5-4 and TRBJ2-3, the complete variable domain reads ETGVTQSPTHLIKTRGQQVTLRCSSQSGHNTVSWYQQALGQGPQFIFQYYREEENGRGNFPPRFSGLQFPNYSSELNVNALELDDSALYLCASSPAGRLAGDSTDTQYFGPGTRLTVL.

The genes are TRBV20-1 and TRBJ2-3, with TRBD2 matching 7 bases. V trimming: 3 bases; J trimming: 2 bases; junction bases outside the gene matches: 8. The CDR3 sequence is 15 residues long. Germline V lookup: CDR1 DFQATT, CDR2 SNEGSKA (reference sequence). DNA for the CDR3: TGCAGTGCTAGTAGTTCTAGCGGCTACACAGATACGCAGTATTTT. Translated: CSASSSSGYTDTQYF.

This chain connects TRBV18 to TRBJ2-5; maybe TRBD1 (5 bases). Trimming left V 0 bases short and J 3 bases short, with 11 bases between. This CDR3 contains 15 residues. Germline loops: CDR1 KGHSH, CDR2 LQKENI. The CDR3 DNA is TGTGCCAGCTCACCACCTCTAGGGGTCAAAGAGACCCAGTACTTC. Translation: CASSPPLGVKETQYF.

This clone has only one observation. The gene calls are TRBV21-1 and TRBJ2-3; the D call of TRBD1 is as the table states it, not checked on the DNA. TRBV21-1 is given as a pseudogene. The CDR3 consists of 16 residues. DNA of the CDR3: TGTGCCAGCAGCAAAGAGTCCCAGGGGGCAAACCGTACGCAGTATTTT. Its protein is CASSKESQGANRTQYF.

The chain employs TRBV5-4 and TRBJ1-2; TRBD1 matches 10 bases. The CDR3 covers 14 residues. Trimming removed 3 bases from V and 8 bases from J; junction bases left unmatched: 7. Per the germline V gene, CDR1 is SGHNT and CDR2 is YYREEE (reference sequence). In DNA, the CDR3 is TGTGCCAGCAGCTGGACAGGGGGTAGTGGGGGCTACACCTTC. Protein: CASSWTGGSGGYTF.

CDR3 DNA sequence: TGCGCCAGCAGCTATAGGACAGTGGCAGATACGCAGTATTTT. Amino acids: CASSYRTVADTQYF. The chain links TRBV4-1 to TRBJ2-3, with TRBD1 as a possible D gene (6 bases). The CDR3 length is 14 residues. Trimming stripped 5 bases from V and 4 bases from J, with 13 bases between. Germline V lookup: CDR1 MGHRA, CDR2 YSYEKL.

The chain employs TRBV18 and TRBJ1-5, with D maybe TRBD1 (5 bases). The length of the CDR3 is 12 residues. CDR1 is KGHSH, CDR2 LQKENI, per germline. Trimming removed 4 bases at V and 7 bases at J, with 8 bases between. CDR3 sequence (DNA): TGTGCCAGCTCACGACGGGGGCAGCCCCAGCATTTT. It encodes CASSRRGQPQHF. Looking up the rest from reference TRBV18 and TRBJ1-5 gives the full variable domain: NAGVMQNPRHLVRRRGQEARLRCSPMKGHSHVYWYRQLPEEGLKFMVYLQKENIIDESGMPKERFSAEFPKEGPSILRIQQVVRGDSAAYFCASSRRGQPQHFGDGTRLSIL.

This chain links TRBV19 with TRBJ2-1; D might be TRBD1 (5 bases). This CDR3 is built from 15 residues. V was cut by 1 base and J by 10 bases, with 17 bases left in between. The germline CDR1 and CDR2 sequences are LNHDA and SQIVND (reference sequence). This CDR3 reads CASSIARVGSKEQFF. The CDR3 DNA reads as TGTGCCAGTAGTATAGCCAGGGTCGGAAGCAAAGAGCAGTTCTTC.

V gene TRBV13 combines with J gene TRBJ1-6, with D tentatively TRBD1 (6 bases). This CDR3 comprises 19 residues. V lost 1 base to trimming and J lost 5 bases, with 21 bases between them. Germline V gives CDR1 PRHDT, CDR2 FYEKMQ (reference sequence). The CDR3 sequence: CASSLDRITGKPNNSPLHF. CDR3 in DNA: TGTGCCAGCAGCTTAGATAGAATAACAGGGAAACCAAATAATTCACCCCTCCACTTT.

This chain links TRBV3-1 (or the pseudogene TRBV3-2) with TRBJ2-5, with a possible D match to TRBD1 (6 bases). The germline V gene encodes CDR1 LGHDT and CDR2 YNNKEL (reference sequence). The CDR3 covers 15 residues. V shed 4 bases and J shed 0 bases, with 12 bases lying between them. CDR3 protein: CASSPRTVYQETQYF. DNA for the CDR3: TGTGCCAGCAGCCCACGGACAGTTTACCAAGAGACCCAGTACTTC.

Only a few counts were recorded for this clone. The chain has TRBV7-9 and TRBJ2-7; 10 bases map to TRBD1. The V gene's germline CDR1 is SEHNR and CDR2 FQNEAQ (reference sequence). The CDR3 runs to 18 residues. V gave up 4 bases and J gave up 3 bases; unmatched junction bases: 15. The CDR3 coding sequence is TGTGCCAGCAGCTCCCCCTCGGGACAGGGGAGCAATAGCTACGAGCAGTACTTC. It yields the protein CASSSPSGQGSNSYEQYF.

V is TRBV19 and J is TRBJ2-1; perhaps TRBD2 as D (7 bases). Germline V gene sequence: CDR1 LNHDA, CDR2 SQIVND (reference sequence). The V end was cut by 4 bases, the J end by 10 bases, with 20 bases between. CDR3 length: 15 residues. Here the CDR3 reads CASSRSGGRTSEQFF. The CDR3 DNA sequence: TGTGCCAGTAGTAGGTCGGGGGGCCGAACCTCCGAGCAGTTCTTC.

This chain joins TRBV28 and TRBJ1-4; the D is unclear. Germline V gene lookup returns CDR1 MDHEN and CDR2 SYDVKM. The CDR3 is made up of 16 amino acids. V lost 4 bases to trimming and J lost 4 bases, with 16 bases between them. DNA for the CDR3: TGTGCCAGCAGTTCCGATGAGACGCGGTATAATGAAAAACTGTTTTTT. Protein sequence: CASSSDETRYNEKLFF.